The source of this T cell receptor beta chain is a study of shared clonotypes between healthy human individuals. This clone occurred a few times. Its antigen is unknown. Study-wide points: For sorted subsets, rarefaction showed incomplete sequencing despite large depth.

This CDR3 has 19 amino acids. All of the donors resided in Nashville, Tennessee, and each was a Caucasian adult. Genomic DNA per cell subset filled all wells of several immunoSEQ plates. Methods used by the authors: ImmunoSEQ gave junction-only sequences without quality scores, so filtering differed. The data were produced by immunoSEQ multiplex PCR, yet TCRdb's version contains in-frame clones alone and is incomplete. V, J and clone size derive from that table, while D and trimming were established from the DNA sequence. The repertoire holds about 300,000 clones, with around two thirds as singletons.

Sample: memory CD4+ T cells sorted from blood. The subset: CD45RA-negative fraction. The clonotype originates from a man younger than 40 in good health. The rearrangement uses TRBV21-1 and TRBJ2-7; no check of the table's D call, TRBD2, against the DNA was made. TRBV21-1 is labeled a pseudogene. The CDR3 DNA reads as TGTGCCAGCAGCAATTGGGCACCAAGAGGAGGTAGGCCAGCCTACGAGCAGTACTTC. Its protein product is CASSNWAPRGGRPAYEQYF.